One sample yielded the 10 T cell receptor beta chains listed below, sequenced in a study of vaccination and CD4 T cells after COVID-19 (dated by TCRdb to the early 2020s). The label giving this sample's treatment or condition can be read as: roughly 10-day PBMC culture with coronavirus spike peptide pools or control peptides (ViraFEST assay). These receptors' targets are unknown. The library relied on PCR. Sequencing was carried out with an Illumina iSeq 100. DNA from cultured CD4+ T cells was subjected to TCR sequencing with the Oncomine TCR Beta short-read assay at the Johns Hopkins FTIC core. The public reads were reanalyzed by TCRdb: fastp trimming at Q25, MiXCR alignment, in-frame beta chains only. CDR3 protein duplicates are merged, each entry listing the most common genes and DNA. In all, the sample holds about 8,500 distinct CDR3 sequences, and about 51% of those were seen once. Around 40% of the sample goes to the ten largest clones.

The sequenced sample was CD4+ T cells from blood, cultured in vitro. Every receptor here comes from a human donor who had recovered from COVID-19.

The V call is TRBV20-1, the J call TRBJ2-1; the D is unclear. The CDR3 contains 13 residues. The germline V gene encodes CDR1 DFQATT and CDR2 SNEGSKA (reference sequence). Trimming removed 2 bases from V and 5 bases from J, with 10 bases in between. The CDR3 nucleotides read TGCAGTGCTAGACAGGCTATGGACAATGAGCAGTTCTTC. Its protein product is CSARQAMDNEQFF.

V is TRBV7-6 and J is TRBJ2-7, with TRBD2 identical over 8 bases. V dropped 1 base and J dropped 3; count of bases not matched to a gene: 5. The germline CDR1 and CDR2 sequences are SGHVS and FNYEAQ. The CDR3 runs 15 residues. The CDR3 is CASSLGTGGYYEQYF. The CDR3 region has the DNA TGTGCCAGCAGCTTAGGAACGGGAGGGTACTACGAGCAGTACTTC.

This clonotype occurred a few times. This chain uses TRBV7-9 with TRBJ1-1; weak D call: TRBD1 (5 bases). This CDR3 has 15 residues. CDR1 is SEHNR and CDR2 is FQNEAQ in the germline V gene (reference sequence). Trimming shortened V by 3 bases and J by 5 bases, and 16 bases separated the two germline ends. CDR3 amino acids: CASSFWGGRRTEAFF. The CDR3, as DNA: TGTGCCAGCAGCTTTTGGGGCGGGAGGAGGACTGAAGCTTTCTTT.

This clonotype came up a few times. The chain has TRBV15 and TRBJ1-1; tentatively, D is TRBD1 (6 bases). Germline V CDR1 and CDR2: LNHNV, YYDKDF (reference sequence). The CDR3 sequence is 15 residues long. Trimming left V 1 base short and J 8 bases short, with 17 bases between. The CDR3 bases are TGTGCCACCAGCAGAGTTGGGGGGCAGATAAGAGAAGCTTTCTTT. This encodes CATSRVGGQIREAFF. Filled out from reference TRBV15 and TRBJ1-1, the complete variable domain reads DAMVIQNPRYQVTQFGKPVTLSCSQTLNHNVMYWYQQKSSQAPKLLFHYYDKDFNNEADTPDNFQSRRPNTSFCFLDIRSPGLGDTAMYLCATSRVGGQIREAFFGQGTRLTVV.

The gene calls are TRBV7-2 and TRBJ1-5; D perhaps matches TRBD1 (5 bases). The germline gives CDR1 SGHTA, CDR2 FQGNSA. V dropped 2 bases and J dropped 2 bases, with 10 bases sitting between them. This CDR3 is 15 amino acids long. The CDR3 loop reads CASSLQGGGNQPQHF. The DNA for the CDR3 is TGTGCCAGCAGCTTACAGGGAGGAGGCAATCAGCCCCAGCATTTT.

There are a few counts of this clonotype. This rearrangement joins TRBV11-3 to TRBJ2-3, with 9 bases matching TRBD2. The germline gives CDR1 SGHNT, CDR2 YENEEA. The trim removed 2 bases at V and 6 bases at J, leaving 6 bases unmatched. The CDR3 extends over 15 amino acids. This chain's CDR3 is CASSLWASGIDTQYF. CDR3 coding DNA: TGTGCCAGCAGCTTATGGGCTAGCGGGATTGATACGCAGTATTTT. Full variable domain (missing parts from reference TRBV11-3 and TRBJ2-3): EAGVVQSPRYKIIEKKQPVAFWCNPISGHNTLYWYLQNLGQGPELLIRYENEEAVDDSQLPKDRFSAERLKGVDSTLKIQPAELGDSAVYLCASSLWASGIDTQYFGPGTRLTVL.

This clonotype was counted a few times. V gene TRBV6-2 or TRBV6-3 combines with J gene TRBJ1-5; the match to TRBD1 covers 10 bases. Germline assignment: CDR1 MNHEY and CDR2 SVGEGT. J gave up 1 base and V 4 bases, and 4 bases lay outside the gene matches. CDR3 length: 16 residues. The DNA for the CDR3 is TGTGCCAGCAGTTCAAAGGACAGGGGGAGCAATCAGCCCCAGCATTTT. The encoded protein is CASSSKDRGSNQPQHF.

The V and J genes are TRBV7-9 and TRBJ2-2; D remains unclear. The CDR3 spans 14 residues. The ends were cut back, 3 bases at V and 4 bases at J, with 9 bases in the middle. Germline V CDR1 and CDR2: SEHNR, FQNEAQ (reference sequence). The CDR3 bases are TGTGCCAGCAGCTTTGGGGTCGGCACCGGGGAGCTGTTTTTT. Its protein is CASSFGVGTGELFF.

The chain recombines TRBV21-1 with TRBJ2-7; the table's D gene call, TRBD1, was not cross checked with the DNA. TRBV21-1 is recorded as a pseudogene. The CDR3 loop spans 15 amino acids. The CDR3 region has the DNA TGTGCCAGCAGCAAAGCGCTTGGGCGGATCTACGAGCAGTACTTC. It translates to CASSKALGRIYEQYF.

The genes are TRBV7-2 and TRBJ1-1; 7 bases align to TRBD1. V lost 1 base to trimming and J lost 2 bases; unmatched junction nucleotides: 7. Looked up from germline, CDR1 is SGHTA and CDR2 is FQGNSA. This CDR3 has 16 residues. The CDR3 sequence is CASSLGGRQGNTEAFF. The CDR3 coding sequence is TGTGCCAGCAGCTTAGGAGGACGACAGGGCAACACTGAAGCTTTCTTT.